Following are 10 T cell receptor beta chains from one sample sequenced in a study of T cell repertoires and HLA-DP antigens (dated by TCRdb to between 2017 and 2018). The library was built by means of the immunoSEQ multiplex PCR assay. The table was pulled from immuneACCESS by TCRdb, which kept in-frame rearrangements only. Such tables lose some clones; where checked, under half of the loss comes from unresolved V genes, and the rest has no known cause. For this sample the table gives about 89,000 clones, of which about 89% were detected only once. About 1.7% of the sample is held by the ten biggest clonotypes. These TCRs' antigens remain unknown. The sequenced sample was CD4+ T cells from PBMCs. These receptors were taken from a man aged 50-60 years in good health and CMV-seronegative.

The chain is built from TRBV7-8 and TRBJ2-2, with 7 bases identical to TRBD2. This CDR3 comprises 16 residues. Trimming cost V 5 bases and J 0 bases; bases outside gene matches: 6. Germline CDR1 SGHVS, CDR2 FQNEAQ. Here the CDR3 DNA reads TGTGCCAGCAGCCGCTGGGGGGGGACGAACACCGGGGAGCTGTTTTTT. It encodes CASSRWGGTNTGELFF.

The chain joins TRBV10-2 to TRBJ1-1, with 8 bases aligning to TRBD1. The V gene end was trimmed by 9 bases and the J gene end by 6 bases; junction bases not matched to a gene: 9. CDR1 WSHSY and CDR2 SAAADI come from the germline V gene. The CDR3 loop spans 13 amino acids. The DNA of the CDR3 is TGCGCCAGTTCGACAGGGGCCACGGCTGAAGCTTTCTTT. Residues: CASSTGATAEAFF.

This clone appeared a single time. The chain combines TRBV5-1 with TRBJ2-7, with 10 nucleotides matching TRBD1. The ends lost 4 bases at V and 3 bases at J; junction bases unmatched: 4. CDR3 length equals 14 residues. Germline values: CDR1 SGHRS, CDR2 YFSETQ. CDR3 residues: CASSGRTGGYEQYF. DNA of the CDR3: TGCGCCAGCAGCGGAAGGACAGGGGGCTACGAGCAGTACTTC.

This sequence joins TRBV11-2 and TRBJ2-7, with 7 bases that match TRBD2. With V trimmed by 2 bases and J by 5 bases, 9 bases remained unmatched. Germline CDR1 and CDR2: SGHAT and FQNNGV. The CDR3 is made up of 15 amino acids. The DNA of the CDR3 is TGTGCCAGCAGCTTAACGGCGGGAGTTTCCAACGAGCAGTACTTC. It translates to CASSLTAGVSNEQYF.

Only a few counts were recorded for this clone. The V call is TRBV7-8, the J call TRBJ1-2, with unresolved D. CDR1 is SGHVS and CDR2 is FQNEAQ in the germline V gene. V was cut by 0 bases and J by 1 base, with 9 bases left in between. The CDR3 is 15 amino acids. Here the CDR3 DNA reads TGTGCCAGCAGCTTAGCGGTGGGGATTAACTATGGCTACACCTTC. It codes for CASSLAVGINYGYTF. Using reference TRBV7-8 and TRBJ1-2 for the parts outside the CDR3, the full variable domain is GAGVSQSPRYKVAKRGQDVALRCDPISGHVSLFWYQQALGQGPEFLTYFQNEAQLDKSGLPSDRFFAERPEGSVSTLKIQRTQQEDSAVYLCASSLAVGINYGYTFGSGTRLTVV.

V gene TRBV2 combines with J gene TRBJ1-4, with TRBD1 as a possible D gene (5 bases). V lost 3 bases, J lost 5 bases, and 13 bases lay in between. The germline V gene has CDR1 SNHLY and CDR2 FYNNEI. The length of the CDR3 is 15 residues. CDR3 sequence (DNA): TGTGCCAGCAGTGAGGACACGGCTCGCAATGAAAAACTGTTTTTT. Translated, it gives CASSEDTARNEKLFF.

This sequence joins TRBV7-2 and TRBJ1-1; 9 bases are shared with TRBD1. V shed 3 bases and J 1 base; nucleotides not matched to a gene: 0. In germline, CDR1 is SGHTA, CDR2 FQGNSA. This CDR3 has 14 amino acids. The CDR3 bases are TGTGCCAGCAGCTTGGGACAGGGGAACACTGAAGCTTTCTTT. This sequence encodes CASSLGQGNTEAFF.

This chain connects TRBV27 to TRBJ2-7; D unclear. This CDR3 is 12 amino acids long. CDR1 is MNHEY and CDR2 is SMNVEV in the germline V gene (reference sequence). Trimming took off 11 bases at V and 2 bases at J, with 13 bases between the two ends. DNA for the CDR3: TGTGCCGCTGGTAGACTTGCCTACGAGCAGTACTTC. Encoded protein: CAAGRLAYEQYF.

The genes are TRBV2 and TRBJ1-1, with a tentative D call TRBD1 (6 bases). Trimming shortened V by 4 bases and J by 4 bases, and 13 bases separated the two germline ends. Per germline, CDR1 SNHLY and CDR2 FYNNEI. This CDR3 is 14 amino acids long. CDR3 in DNA: TGTGCCAGCAGTGTTCTCAGGGGCGGCACTGAAGCTTTCTTT. Translation: CASSVLRGGTEAFF.

J is TRBJ1-5 and V is TRBV28; 9 bases align to TRBD1. The CDR3 totals 13 residues. CDR1 MDHEN and CDR2 SYDVKM come from the germline V gene. J was trimmed by 7 bases and V by 6 bases; bases with no gene match: 4. The CDR3 DNA reads as TGTGCCAGCAGCGACAGGGGGAACCAGCCCCAGCATTTT. Its protein is CASSDRGNQPQHF.